This T cell receptor (beta chain) was sequenced during a study of beta chain features in type 1 diabetes (dated by TCRdb to 2017 to 2018). Concerning the study at large: Patients and healthy donors did not differ in mean age, gender distribution, total cell number or subset yield. A total of 107,917,701 sorted cells were examined across all samples, and the number of cells per subset was strongly correlated with RNA yield. The study compared TCRB repertoires of sorted circulating CD4+ T cell subsets between recently diagnosed type 1 diabetes patients and matched healthy donors. Whereas all 30 or so donors provided naive and central memory subsets, regulatory and stem cell-like memory subsets were isolated from just 8 patients and roughly 8 healthy donors.

This clone was counted at least ten times. It has no known antigen specificity. Per-base qualities were not stored, and no clone one base away is much larger. Here is what the overall study found, with its caveats: Type 1 diabetes patients showed a moderate but significant shortening of TCRB CDR3 length in all four CD4+ subsets. At VDJ recombination sites, patients with type 1 diabetes made fewer insertions and deleted more nucleotides, a pattern implying thymic rearrangement abnormalities. Shorter templates might have been favored by PCR, but patient and control samples were amplified and corrected together, so both groups would have been affected equally by any skew. Because the HLA sub-analyses included only small numbers of individuals, any influence of HLA type on TCRB rearrangement was left unresolved. Sequencing cDNA rather than genomic DNA could over-represent highly expressing activated cells, although activation and CD3 levels did not differ between groups. Naive, central memory and regulatory TCRB repertoires appeared more similar among patients than among healthy donors.

A single peripheral blood draw of approximately 0.11 L on average was collected from each donor into heparinised tubes. Using a panel that included CD45RO, CCR7, CD25, CD127, CD95 and CD27, naive, central memory, regulatory and stem cell-like memory CD4+ T cells were sorted on a BD FACSAria II. All sorted populations exceeded 95% purity. PBMCs were separated immediately by Lymphoprep density gradient centrifugation and were stained directly, without being cultured. To minimize batch effects, samples were stained and sorted in pairs, one healthy donor with one patient per experiment. The entire isolated RNA was reverse transcribed using the High Capacity cDNA Reverse Transcription Kit, and thus expressed TCRB transcripts were sequenced. Deep immunoSEQ sequencing was performed on naive, central memory and regulatory T cell samples, with an average of about 3.57 million total reads per sample. Sorted cells were lysed in RLT buffer, and RNA was extracted using DNase-treated RNeasy Micro or Mini kits according to cell number. To prevent cross-contamination, every cell subset was processed on its own, while patient and healthy donor samples were processed together. The immunoSEQ multiplex PCR was used to amplify TCRB sequences from cDNA, yielding 87-bp fragments that span the CDR3 region. The amplicons were sequenced using the Illumina HiSeq platform. Per the source publication's procedure: PCR bias was computationally corrected using synthetic template baselines, reads within Hamming distance 2 were collapsed, and singletons that could not be merged were discarded. Reads were aligned against IMGT so that V, D and J genes, CDR3 length and insertions or deletions at six rearrangement sites could be assigned. Within each subset, clonotype counts were normalized to the number of sorted cells before true diversity and Gini coefficients were calculated with the tcR R package. The overlap coefficient, calculated on TCRB nucleotide sequences, was used to measure repertoire sharing. In TCRdb, the immuneACCESS table is reduced to in-frame sequences with V and J assigned. These tables do not hold every clone; where another copy was compared, an unresolved V gene accounts for under half, and the others remain unexplained. That table gives V, J and clone size, and the DNA gave D and trimming. The sample includes around 300,000 clones, with under 8.5% observed a single time. Clones ranked in the top ten supply approximately 1% of the sample.

The sample taken for sequencing was central memory CD4+ T cells from blood. The source is a woman under 30 in good health.

The CDR3 in this case is CASQSWTGREETQYF. The DNA is as follows: TGTGCCAGCCAAAGTTGGACAGGGAGGGAAGAGACCCAGTACTTC. The chain joins TRBV6-5 to TRBJ2-5, with a weak D call of TRBD1 (8 bases match). Relative to germline, V is 8 bases shorter and J is 3 bases shorter, with 19 bases between their ends. CDR1 is given as MNHEY and CDR2 as SVGAGI, both from the germline V gene. From its cysteine to its phenylalanine, the CDR3 spans 15 amino acids. The sequence is cut down to CDR3 DNA, 45 bases in frame from base 1.